A single sample is the source of the 2 T cell receptor beta chains below, sequenced in a study of blood T cell repertoires in COVID-19 (dated by TCRdb to about 2020). Libraries were prepared through the immunoSEQ multiplex PCR assay. TCRdb took over this immuneACCESS table, retaining in-frame rearrangements with V and J assigned. Such tables are incomplete; in checked studies, under half of the missing clones stem from an unresolved V gene, and the remainder is unexplained. The sample profile shows approximately 190,000 clones; 80% to 95% of them were found once. Clones ranked in the top ten supply about 0.54% of the sample. The sample consisted of peripheral blood. The receptors come from a man in his forties or fifties with acute or convalescent COVID-19.

The rearrangement uses TRBV28 and TRBJ1-2, with TRBD1 matching 12 bases. V was pared by 4 bases and J by 7 bases, with 7 bases of the junction left unmatched. Germline CDR1 MDHEN, CDR2 SYDVKM. The CDR3 is 15 residues long. The CDR3 DNA sequence: TGTGCCAGCAGTTCCTTCCGGGACAGGGGGCTTGGCTACACCTTC. This gives the protein CASSSFRDRGLGYTF.

This clone is a singleton in its sample. The chain has TRBV28 and TRBJ2-5; 9 nucleotides match TRBD1. Germline CDR1 reads MDHEN; CDR2 reads SYDVKM. This CDR3 has 14 amino acids. After removal of 6 bases from V and 4 bases from J, the junction contained 6 bases not matched to a gene. As DNA, the CDR3 is TGTGCCAGCAGCCCTACAGGGGGCGGAGAGACCCAGTACTTC. It translates to CASSPTGGGETQYF.